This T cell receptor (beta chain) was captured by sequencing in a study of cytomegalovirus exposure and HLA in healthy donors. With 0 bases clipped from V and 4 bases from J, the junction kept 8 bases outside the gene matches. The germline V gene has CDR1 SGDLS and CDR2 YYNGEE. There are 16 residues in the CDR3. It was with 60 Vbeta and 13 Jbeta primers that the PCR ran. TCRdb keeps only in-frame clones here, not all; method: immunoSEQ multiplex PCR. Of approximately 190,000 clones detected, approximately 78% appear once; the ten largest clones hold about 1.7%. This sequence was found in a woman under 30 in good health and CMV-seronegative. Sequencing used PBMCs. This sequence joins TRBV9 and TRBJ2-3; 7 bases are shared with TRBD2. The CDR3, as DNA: TGTGCCAGCAGCGTAGCTGTCGGGGAGGGATCAGATACGCAGTATTTT. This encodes CASSVAVGEGSDTQYF.